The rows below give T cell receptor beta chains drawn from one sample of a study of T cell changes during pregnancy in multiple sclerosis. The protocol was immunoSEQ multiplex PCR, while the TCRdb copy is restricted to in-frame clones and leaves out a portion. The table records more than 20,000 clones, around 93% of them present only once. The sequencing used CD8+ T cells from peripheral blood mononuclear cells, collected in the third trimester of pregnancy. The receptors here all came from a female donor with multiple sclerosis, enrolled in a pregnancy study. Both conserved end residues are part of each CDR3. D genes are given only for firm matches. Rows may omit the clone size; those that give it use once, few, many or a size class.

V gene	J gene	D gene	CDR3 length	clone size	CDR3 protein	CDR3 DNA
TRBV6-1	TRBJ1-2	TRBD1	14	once	CASSEPTGGYGYTF	TGTGCCAGCAGTGAACCGACAGGGGGGTATGGCTACACCTTC
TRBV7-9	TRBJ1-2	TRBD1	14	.	CATTPRGLIRGYTF	TGTGCCACCACCCCCAGGGGGCTAATAAGGGGCTACACCTTC
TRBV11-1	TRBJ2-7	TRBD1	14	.	CASSPRDRGNEQYF	TGTGCCAGCAGCCCCCGGGACAGGGGAAACGAGCAGTACTTC
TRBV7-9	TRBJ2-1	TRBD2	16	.	CASSRTQREGSDEQFF	TGTGCCAGCAGCCGCACCCAACGGGAGGGCTCCGATGAGCAGTTCTTC
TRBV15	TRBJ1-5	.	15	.	CATSRVGGGAQPQHF	TGTGCCACCAGCAGAGTCGGGGGTGGTGCCCAGCCCCAGCATTTT
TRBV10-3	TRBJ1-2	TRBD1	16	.	CAISSDLSGGIYGYTF	TGTGCCATCAGTTCGGACCTGTCAGGGGGCATTTATGGCTACACCTTC
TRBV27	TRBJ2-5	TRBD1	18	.	CASSLLPGELTGPETQYF	TGTGCCAGCAGTTTACTTCCAGGGGAGTTGACAGGGCCTGAGACCCAGTACTTC
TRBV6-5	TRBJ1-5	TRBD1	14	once	CASRSRDRGQPQHF	TGTGCCAGCAGATCCCGGGACAGGGGTCAGCCCCAGCATTTT
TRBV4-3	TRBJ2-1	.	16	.	CASSHAWGGRYNEQFF	TGCGCCAGCAGCCATGCCTGGGGGGGGCGATACAATGAGCAGTTCTTC
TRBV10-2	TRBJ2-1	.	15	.	CASSETDSYYNEQFF	TGCGCCAGCAGTGAAACGGACTCATATTACAATGAGCAGTTCTTC
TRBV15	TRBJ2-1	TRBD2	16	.	CATSRDTSGGLGEQFF	TGTGCCACCAGCAGAGATACTTCGGGAGGTCTCGGTGAGCAGTTCTTC
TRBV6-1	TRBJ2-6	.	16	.	CASSGWGGSGANVLTF	TGTGCCAGCAGTGGTTGGGGCGGCTCTGGGGCCAACGTCCTGACTTTC
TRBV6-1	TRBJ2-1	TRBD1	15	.	CASSGGQGPYNEQFF	TGTGCCAGCAGTGGCGGACAGGGGCCCTACAATGAGCAGTTCTTC
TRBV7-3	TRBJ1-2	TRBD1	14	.	CASSPFEGAEGYTF	TGTGCCAGCAGCCCCTTTGAGGGGGCGGAAGGCTACACCTTC
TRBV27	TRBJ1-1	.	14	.	CASTTAAANTEAFF	TGTGCCAGCACCACGGCGGCAGCGAACACTGAAGCTTTCTTT
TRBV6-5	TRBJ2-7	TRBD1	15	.	CASSTPGQGGDEQYF	TGTGCCAGCAGTACTCCGGGACAGGGAGGGGACGAGCAGTACTTC
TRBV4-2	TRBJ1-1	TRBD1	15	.	CASSQARTGGTEAFF	TGTGCCAGCAGCCAAGCTAGGACAGGGGGCACTGAAGCTTTCTTT
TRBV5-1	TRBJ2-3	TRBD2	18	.	CASSSLGLAGANGDTQYF	TGCGCCAGCAGCTCCCTGGGACTAGCGGGGGCAAACGGGGATACGCAGTATTTT
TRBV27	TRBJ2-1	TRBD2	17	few	CASSSTLAGGIYNEQFF	TGTGCCAGCAGTTCAACACTAGCGGGGGGAATATACAATGAGCAGTTCTTC